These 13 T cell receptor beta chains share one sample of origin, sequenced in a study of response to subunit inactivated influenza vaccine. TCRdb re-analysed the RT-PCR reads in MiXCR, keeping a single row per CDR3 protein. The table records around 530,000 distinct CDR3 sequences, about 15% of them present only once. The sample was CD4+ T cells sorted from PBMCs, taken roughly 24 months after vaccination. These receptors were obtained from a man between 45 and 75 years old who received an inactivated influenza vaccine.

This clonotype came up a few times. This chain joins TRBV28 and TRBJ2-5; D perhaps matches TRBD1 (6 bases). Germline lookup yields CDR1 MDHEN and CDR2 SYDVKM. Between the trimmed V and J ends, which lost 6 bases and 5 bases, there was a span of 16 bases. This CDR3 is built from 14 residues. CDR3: CASSPTWGRETQYF. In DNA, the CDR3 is TGTGCCAGCAGCCCCACGTGGGGGCGGGAGACCCAGTACTTC.

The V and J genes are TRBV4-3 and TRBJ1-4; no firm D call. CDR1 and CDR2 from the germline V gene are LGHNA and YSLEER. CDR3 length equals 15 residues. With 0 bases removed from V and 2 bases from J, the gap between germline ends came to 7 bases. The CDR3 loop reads CASSQEGGTNEKLFF. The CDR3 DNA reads TGCGCCAGCAGCCAAGAAGGAGGGACTAATGAAAAACTGTTTTTT.

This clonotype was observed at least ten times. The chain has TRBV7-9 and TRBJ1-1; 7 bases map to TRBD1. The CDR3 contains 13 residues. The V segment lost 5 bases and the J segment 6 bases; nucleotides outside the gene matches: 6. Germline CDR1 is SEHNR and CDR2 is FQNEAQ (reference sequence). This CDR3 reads CASSQTQGAEAFF. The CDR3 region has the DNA TGTGCCAGCAGCCAGACCCAGGGGGCTGAAGCTTTCTTT.

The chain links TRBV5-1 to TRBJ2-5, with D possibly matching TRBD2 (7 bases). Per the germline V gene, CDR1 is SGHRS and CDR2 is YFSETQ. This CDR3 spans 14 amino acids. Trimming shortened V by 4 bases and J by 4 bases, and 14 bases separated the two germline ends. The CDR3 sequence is CASSNSGGRETQYF. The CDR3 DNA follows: TGCGCCAGCAGCAACTCGGGGGGCCGAGAGACCCAGTACTTC.

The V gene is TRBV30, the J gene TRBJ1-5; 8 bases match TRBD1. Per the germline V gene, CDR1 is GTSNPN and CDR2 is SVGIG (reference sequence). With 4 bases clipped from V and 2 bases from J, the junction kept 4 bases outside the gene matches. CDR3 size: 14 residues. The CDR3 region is CAWTPGQGNQPQHF. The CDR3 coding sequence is TGTGCCTGGACCCCGGGACAGGGCAATCAGCCCCAGCATTTT.

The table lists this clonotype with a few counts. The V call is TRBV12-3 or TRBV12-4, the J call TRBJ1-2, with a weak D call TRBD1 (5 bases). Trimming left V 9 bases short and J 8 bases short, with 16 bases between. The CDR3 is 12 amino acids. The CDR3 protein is CASRLRAGGYTF. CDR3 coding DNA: TGTGCCAGTAGACTAAGGGCAGGGGGCTACACCTTC.

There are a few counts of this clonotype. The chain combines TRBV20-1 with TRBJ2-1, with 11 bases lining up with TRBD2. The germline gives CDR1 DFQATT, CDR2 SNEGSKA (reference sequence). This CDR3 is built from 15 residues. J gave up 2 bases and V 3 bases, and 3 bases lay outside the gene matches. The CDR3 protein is CSARNSGRAYNEQFF. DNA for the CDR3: TGCAGTGCTAGGAATAGCGGGAGGGCCTACAATGAGCAGTTCTTC.

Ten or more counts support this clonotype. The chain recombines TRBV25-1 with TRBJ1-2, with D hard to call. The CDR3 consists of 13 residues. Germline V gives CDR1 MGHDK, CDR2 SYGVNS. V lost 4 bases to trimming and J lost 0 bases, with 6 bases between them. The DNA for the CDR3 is TGTGCCAGCAGTGTAGACACTAACTATGGCTACACCTTC. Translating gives CASSVDTNYGYTF.

CDR3: CSVVDPKNTEAFF. In nucleotides, the CDR3 is TGCAGCGTTGTCGACCCAAAAAACACTGAAGCTTTCTTT. This chain connects TRBV29-1 to TRBJ1-1; D not certain. This CDR3 has 13 amino acids. V lost 4 bases to trimming and J lost 2 bases, with 11 bases between them. The germline gives CDR1 SQVTM, CDR2 ANQGSEA.

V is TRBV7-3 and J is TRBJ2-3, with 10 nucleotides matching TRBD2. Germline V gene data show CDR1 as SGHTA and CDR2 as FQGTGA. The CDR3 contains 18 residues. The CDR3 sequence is CTCSSPGLAEKSTDTQYF. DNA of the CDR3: TGTACCTGCAGTTCTCCCGGACTAGCGGAAAAATCCACAGATACGCAGTATTTT. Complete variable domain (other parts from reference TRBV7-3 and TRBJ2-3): GAGVSQTPSNKVTEKGKYVELRCDPISGHTALYWYRQSLGQGPEFLIYFQGTGAADDSGLPNDRFFAVRPEGSVSTLKIQRTERGDSAVYLCTCSSPGLAEKSTDTQYFGPGTRLTVL.

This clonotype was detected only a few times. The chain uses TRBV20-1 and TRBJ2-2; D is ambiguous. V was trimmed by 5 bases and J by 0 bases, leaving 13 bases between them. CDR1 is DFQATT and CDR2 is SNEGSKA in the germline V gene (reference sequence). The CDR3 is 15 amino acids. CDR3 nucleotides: TGCAGTGCTCTTAGCCAAGGGACGAACACCGGGGAGCTGTTTTTT. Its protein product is CSALSQGTNTGELFF.

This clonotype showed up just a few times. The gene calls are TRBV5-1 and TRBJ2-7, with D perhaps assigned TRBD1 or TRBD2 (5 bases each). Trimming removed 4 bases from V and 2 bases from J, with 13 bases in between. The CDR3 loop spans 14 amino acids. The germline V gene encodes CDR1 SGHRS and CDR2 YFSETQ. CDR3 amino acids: CASSVWDGTYEQYF. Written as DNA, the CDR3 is TGCGCCAGCAGCGTCTGGGACGGGACCTACGAGCAGTACTTC.

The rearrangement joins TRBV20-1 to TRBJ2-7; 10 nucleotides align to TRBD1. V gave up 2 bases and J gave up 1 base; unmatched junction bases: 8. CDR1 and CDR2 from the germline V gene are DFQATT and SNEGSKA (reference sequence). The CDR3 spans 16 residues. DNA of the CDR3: TGCAGTGCTAGAAGAACCCCGGGACAGGGGTCCTACGAGCAGTACTTC. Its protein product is CSARRTPGQGSYEQYF.